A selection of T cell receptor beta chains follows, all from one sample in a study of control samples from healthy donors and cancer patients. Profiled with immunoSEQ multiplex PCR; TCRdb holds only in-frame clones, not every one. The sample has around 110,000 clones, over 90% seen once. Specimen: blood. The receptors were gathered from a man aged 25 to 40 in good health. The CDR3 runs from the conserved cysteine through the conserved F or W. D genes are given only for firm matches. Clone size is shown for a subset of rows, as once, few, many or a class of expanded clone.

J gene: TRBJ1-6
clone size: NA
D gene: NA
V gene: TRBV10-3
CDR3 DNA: TGTGCCATCAGTGAGTCAGGCAGCTCCTATAATTCACCCCTCCACTTT
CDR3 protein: CAISESGSSYNSPLHF

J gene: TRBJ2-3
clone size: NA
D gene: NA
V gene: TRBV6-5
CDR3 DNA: TGTGCCAGCAGTTACTGGGCCAGGGCCGGAGATACGCAGTATTTT
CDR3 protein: CASSYWARAGDTQYF

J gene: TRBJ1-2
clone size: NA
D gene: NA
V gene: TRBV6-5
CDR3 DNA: TGTGCCAGCAGTTACTCTGGGGTAGTGGGCTATGGCTACACCTTC
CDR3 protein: CASSYSGVVGYGYTF

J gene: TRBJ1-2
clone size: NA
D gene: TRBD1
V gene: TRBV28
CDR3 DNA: TGTGCCAGCAGCCCTCCAAGGGGGCATGGCTACACCTTC
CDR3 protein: CASSPPRGHGYTF

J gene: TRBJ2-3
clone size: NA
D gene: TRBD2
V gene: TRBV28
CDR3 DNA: TGTGCCAGCAGACCGCCTAGCGGGGGGAGGACAGATACGCAGTATTTT
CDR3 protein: CASRPPSGGRTDTQYF

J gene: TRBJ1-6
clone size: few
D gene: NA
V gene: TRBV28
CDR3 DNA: TGTGCCAGCACGTCATCGCCTCGAGGGACCCTCCACTTT
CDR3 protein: CASTSSPRGTLHF

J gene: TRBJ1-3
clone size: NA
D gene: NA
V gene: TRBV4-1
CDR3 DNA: TGCGCCAGCAGCCTTTTAACGACAGCTGGCTCTGGAAACACCATATATTTT
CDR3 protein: CASSLLTTAGSGNTIYF

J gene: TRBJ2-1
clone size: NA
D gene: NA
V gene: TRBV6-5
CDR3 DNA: TGTGCCAGCAGTTTTACTTGGGGTGAGCAGTTCTTC
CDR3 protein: CASSFTWGEQFF

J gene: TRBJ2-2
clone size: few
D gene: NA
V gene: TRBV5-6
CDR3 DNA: TGTGCCAGCAGCTCATGGGGGCTTAGATTGGGGACCGGGGAGCTGTTTTTT
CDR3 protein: CASSSWGLRLGTGELFF

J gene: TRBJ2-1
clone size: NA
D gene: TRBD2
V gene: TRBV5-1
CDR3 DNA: TGCGCCAGCAGCTTGACTAGCGGGGTAACAATTGAGCAGTTCTTC
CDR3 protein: CASSLTSGVTIEQFF

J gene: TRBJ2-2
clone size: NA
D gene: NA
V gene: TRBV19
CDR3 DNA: TGTGCCAGTAGTACAGGGGTGCGGACCGGGGAGCTGTTTTTT
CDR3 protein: CASSTGVRTGELFF

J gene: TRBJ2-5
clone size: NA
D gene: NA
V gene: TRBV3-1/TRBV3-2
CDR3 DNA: TGTGCCAGCAGCCAAAGACGAGGGTCTTCAGAGACCCAGTACTTC
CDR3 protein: CASSQRRGSSETQYF

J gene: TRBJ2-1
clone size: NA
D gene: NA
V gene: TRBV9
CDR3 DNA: TGTGCCAGCAGCGTAGAGGTGGGCGCGCAGTGGCAGTTCTTC
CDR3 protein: CASSVEVGAQWQFF

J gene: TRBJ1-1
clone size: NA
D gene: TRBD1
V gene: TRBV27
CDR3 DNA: TGTGCCAGCAGTCGGACAGGGGCCACTGAAGCTTTCTTT
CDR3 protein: CASSRTGATEAFF

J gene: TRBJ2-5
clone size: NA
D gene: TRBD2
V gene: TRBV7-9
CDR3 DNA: TGTGCCAGCAGCTTGGTTAGCGGGGGTGGGACCCAGTACTTC
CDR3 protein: CASSLVSGGGTQYF

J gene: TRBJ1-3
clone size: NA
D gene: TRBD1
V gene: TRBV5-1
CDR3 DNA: TGCGCCAGCAGCCGGGGACAGTTCGGCTCTGGAAACACCATATATTTT
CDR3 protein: CASSRGQFGSGNTIYF

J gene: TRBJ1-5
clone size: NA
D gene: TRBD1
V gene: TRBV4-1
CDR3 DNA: TGCGCCAGCAGCCCCCGACAGGGCGTACGGCAGCCCCAGCATTTT
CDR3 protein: CASSPRQGVRQPQHF